These T cell receptor beta chains were read from a single sample in a study of neurological immune-mediated disorders. TCRdb re-derived calls from the 5' RACE reads in MiXCR, one entry per CDR3 protein. Among about 45,000 distinct CDR3 sequences listed, approximately 15% were seen once. The specimen sequenced was PBMCs. These receptors all stem from a man aged 25 to 45 in good health. Both conserved end residues are part of each CDR3. A D gene is named only where the DNA matches it firmly. Expanded clones are given a class, and other clones once, few, many or no size at all.

J gene: TRBJ1-2; V gene: TRBV29-1; D gene: TRBD1; clone size: many; CDR3 DNA: TGCAGCGTTGTACAGGGGAGCTATGGCTACACCTTC; CDR3 protein: CSVVQGSYGYTF
J gene: TRBJ1-3; V gene: TRBV12-3/TRBV12-4; D gene: -; clone size: many; CDR3 DNA: TGTGCCAGCAGTTGGACGGACAGTTCCGGAAACACCATATATTTT; CDR3 protein: CASSWTDSSGNTIYF
J gene: TRBJ2-5; V gene: TRBV28; D gene: TRBD2; clone size: many; CDR3 DNA: TGTGCCAGCAGTTTATTTGGCGGGAGGTGGGGGGAGACCCAGTACTTC; CDR3 protein: CASSLFGGRWGETQYF
J gene: TRBJ2-4; V gene: TRBV7-2; D gene: -; clone size: many; CDR3 DNA: TGTGCCAGCAGCCCTTACCCCAGGGGTGAGGACATTCAGTACTTC; CDR3 protein: CASSPYPRGEDIQYF
J gene: TRBJ2-1; V gene: TRBV10-2; D gene: -; clone size: -; CDR3 DNA: TGCGCCAGCAGTGAGCCCGGATATGAGCAGTTCTTC; CDR3 protein: CASSEPGYEQFF
J gene: TRBJ2-7; V gene: TRBV29-1; D gene: -; clone size: many; CDR3 DNA: TGCAGCGCTCGAGGGGGGGGGGGCGGCTACGAGCAGTACTTC; CDR3 protein: CSARGGGGGYEQYF
J gene: TRBJ2-1; V gene: TRBV15; D gene: -; clone size: many; CDR3 DNA: TGTGCCACGGCGGGCGGGAACTCCTACAATGAGCAGTTCTTC; CDR3 protein: CATAGGNSYNEQFF
J gene: TRBJ2-2; V gene: TRBV5-1; D gene: TRBD1; clone size: many; CDR3 DNA: TGCGCCAGCAGCCTCGGACAGGTTAACACCGGGGAGCTGTTTTTT; CDR3 protein: CASSLGQVNTGELFF
J gene: TRBJ2-3; V gene: TRBV20-1; D gene: -; clone size: many; CDR3 DNA: TGCAGTGCTAGAGATTGGGTCGGAGCCACAGATACGCAGTATTTT; CDR3 protein: CSARDWVGATDTQYF
J gene: TRBJ2-3; V gene: TRBV10-3; D gene: -; clone size: many; CDR3 DNA: TGTGCCATCACTCCGGACTTGCCGGATACGCAGTATTTT; CDR3 protein: CAITPDLPDTQYF
J gene: TRBJ1-1; V gene: TRBV4-2; D gene: -; clone size: -; CDR3 DNA: TGTGCCAGCAGCCAAGGAAGCAGGGGCGGCACTGAAGCTTTCTTT; CDR3 protein: CASSQGSRGGTEAFF
J gene: TRBJ2-7; V gene: TRBV18; D gene: -; clone size: -; CDR3 DNA: TGTGCCAGCTCACCAGGGGCGGGACGCTACGAGCAGTACTTC; CDR3 protein: CASSPGAGRYEQYF
J gene: TRBJ1-6; V gene: TRBV7-2; D gene: -; clone size: many; CDR3 DNA: TGTGCCAGCAGCTTAGGGGGGGCAGGGCAGCCACCCCTCCACTTT; CDR3 protein: CASSLGGAGQPPLHF
J gene: TRBJ2-7; V gene: TRBV5-1; D gene: -; clone size: many; CDR3 DNA: TGCGCCAGCGGAAACCGGGGAGAGGAACTCGAGCAGTACTTC; CDR3 protein: CASGNRGEELEQYF
J gene: TRBJ2-7; V gene: TRBV10-3; D gene: -; clone size: many; CDR3 DNA: TGTGCCATCAGACTGGATGGGGCCTACGAGCAGTACTTC; CDR3 protein: CAIRLDGAYEQYF
J gene: TRBJ1-2; V gene: TRBV20-1; D gene: -; clone size: many; CDR3 DNA: TGCAGTGCAACTAAAGGGCGTTTGGATGGCTACACCTTC; CDR3 protein: CSATKGRLDGYTF
J gene: TRBJ2-1; V gene: TRBV20-1; D gene: -; clone size: -; CDR3 DNA: TGCAGTGCTAGAGGGGCAGGGCATGGCTACAATGAGCAGTTCTTC; CDR3 protein: CSARGAGHGYNEQFF
J gene: TRBJ2-3; V gene: TRBV6-5; D gene: TRBD2; clone size: many; CDR3 DNA: TGTGCCAGCAGGCACTTAACTAGCGGGACAGATACGCAGTATTTT; CDR3 protein: CASRHLTSGTDTQYF
J gene: TRBJ2-5; V gene: TRBV12-3/TRBV12-4; D gene: -; clone size: many; CDR3 DNA: TGTGCCAGCAGTTTATCTGGCAGGGGAGAGACCCAGTACTTC; CDR3 protein: CASSLSGRGETQYF
J gene: TRBJ2-7; V gene: TRBV7-2; D gene: -; clone size: many; CDR3 DNA: TGTGCCAGCAGCCCCCCCGGGGTCTACGAGCAGTACTTC; CDR3 protein: CASSPPGVYEQYF
J gene: TRBJ2-5; V gene: TRBV5-1; D gene: TRBD2; clone size: many; CDR3 DNA: TGCGCCAGCAGTGGACTAGCGGGTGACCTTATTGAGACCCAGTACTTC; CDR3 protein: CASSGLAGDLIETQYF
J gene: TRBJ2-3; V gene: TRBV20-1; D gene: TRBD2; clone size: medium-sized; CDR3 DNA: TGCAGTGCTACCCGAACTAGCGGGAGGGGTGATACGCAGTATTTT; CDR3 protein: CSATRTSGRGDTQYF
J gene: TRBJ2-7; V gene: TRBV20-1; D gene: -; clone size: many; CDR3 DNA: TGCAGTGCTTCCGACAGTCCGGAGCAGTACTTC; CDR3 protein: CSASDSPEQYF
J gene: TRBJ2-7; V gene: TRBV2; D gene: -; clone size: many; CDR3 DNA: TGTGCCAGTCAGACTAGTACCGTTTACGAGCAGTACTTC; CDR3 protein: CASQTSTVYEQYF
J gene: TRBJ1-1; V gene: TRBV5-6; D gene: -; clone size: once; CDR3 DNA: TGCGCCAGCAGCTTGACTCCCCCAGCGGGCCAGGGGAACACTGAAGCTTTCTTT; CDR3 protein: CASSLTPPAGQGNTEAFF
J gene: TRBJ1-1; V gene: TRBV29-1; D gene: -; clone size: many; CDR3 DNA: TGCAGCGTTAAGTGGACTGAAGCTTTCTTT; CDR3 protein: CSVKWTEAFF
J gene: TRBJ2-6; V gene: TRBV10-2; D gene: -; clone size: -; CDR3 DNA: TGCGCCAGCAGTGATGGGGCCATGGTCTCTGGGGCCAACGTCCTGTCTTTC; CDR3 protein: CASSDGAMVSGANVLSF
J gene: TRBJ2-4; V gene: TRBV20-1; D gene: -; clone size: many; CDR3 DNA: TGCAGTGCTAGATACCCGGATGCAGCCAAAAACATTCAGTACTTC; CDR3 protein: CSARYPDAAKNIQYF
J gene: TRBJ1-2; V gene: TRBV20-1; D gene: TRBD1; clone size: few; CDR3 DNA: TGCAGTGCCAAAACAGGGGGAGGCTACACCTTC; CDR3 protein: CSAKTGGGYTF
J gene: TRBJ2-5; V gene: TRBV20-1; D gene: TRBD2; clone size: many; CDR3 DNA: TGCAGTGCCCCCGTAGTACTAGCGGACCCACGACAAGAGACCCAGTACTTC; CDR3 protein: CSAPVVLADPRQETQYF
J gene: TRBJ2-7; V gene: TRBV28; D gene: -; clone size: many; CDR3 DNA: TGTGCCAGCAGTTTATCCCTCAACAGGGTCCTCGGGTACGAGCAGTACTTC; CDR3 protein: CASSLSLNRVLGYEQYF
J gene: TRBJ2-7; V gene: TRBV5-5; D gene: TRBD1; clone size: many; CDR3 DNA: TGTGCCAGCAGCCTAGGACAGGGTAGCGACGAGCAGTACTTC; CDR3 protein: CASSLGQGSDEQYF
J gene: TRBJ2-7; V gene: TRBV28; D gene: -; clone size: many; CDR3 DNA: TGTGCCAGCAGGCGGCCCACAGACTACGAGCAGTACTTC; CDR3 protein: CASRRPTDYEQYF
J gene: TRBJ2-7; V gene: TRBV6-2/TRBV6-3; D gene: TRBD1; clone size: many; CDR3 DNA: TGTGCCAGCAGTTACCCCGGGACAGGGGGGACTCCCTACGAGCAGTACTTC; CDR3 protein: CASSYPGTGGTPYEQYF
J gene: TRBJ2-3; V gene: TRBV20-1; D gene: TRBD2; clone size: many; CDR3 DNA: TGCAGTGCTTATCTAGCGGGAGTTAGAGATACGCAGTATTTT; CDR3 protein: CSAYLAGVRDTQYF
J gene: TRBJ2-7; V gene: TRBV5-1; D gene: TRBD1; clone size: many; CDR3 DNA: TGCGCCAGCCGAAGGACAGGGTCGGAAGAGCAGTACTTC; CDR3 protein: CASRRTGSEEQYF
J gene: TRBJ2-1; V gene: TRBV3-1; D gene: -; clone size: few; CDR3 DNA: TGTGCCAGCAGCCAACAGGGTACGAATGAGCAGTTCTTC; CDR3 protein: CASSQQGTNEQFF
J gene: TRBJ2-7; V gene: TRBV14; D gene: TRBD2; clone size: many; CDR3 DNA: TGTGCCAGCAGCACGTACCTAGCGGTACACGAGCAGTACTTC; CDR3 protein: CASSTYLAVHEQYF
J gene: TRBJ2-1; V gene: TRBV7-3; D gene: TRBD2; clone size: many; CDR3 DNA: TGTGCCAGCAGCTCTAGCGGGAGGGGGTACAATGAGCAGTTCTTC; CDR3 protein: CASSSSGRGYNEQFF
J gene: TRBJ1-1; V gene: TRBV10-3; D gene: TRBD1; clone size: many; CDR3 DNA: TGTGCCATCAGAGACAGGGAGGAAGCTTTCTTT; CDR3 protein: CAIRDREEAFF
J gene: TRBJ2-1; V gene: TRBV20-1; D gene: -; clone size: -; CDR3 DNA: TGCAGTGCTAGAAAGCTAGCTGGAGGGTACAATGATCAGTTCTTC; CDR3 protein: CSARKLAGGYNDQFF
J gene: TRBJ2-3; V gene: TRBV15; D gene: TRBD2; clone size: many; CDR3 DNA: TGTGCCACCAGCAGAGTGGGGCCAGGGGGCGCAACAGCGGGAGGGCCGGATACGCAGTATTTT; CDR3 protein: CATSRVGPGGATAGGPDTQYF
J gene: TRBJ2-7; V gene: TRBV20-1; D gene: -; clone size: many; CDR3 DNA: TGCAGTGCTAGGGAGACATTTCTCTCCTACGAGCAGTACTTC; CDR3 protein: CSARETFLSYEQYF